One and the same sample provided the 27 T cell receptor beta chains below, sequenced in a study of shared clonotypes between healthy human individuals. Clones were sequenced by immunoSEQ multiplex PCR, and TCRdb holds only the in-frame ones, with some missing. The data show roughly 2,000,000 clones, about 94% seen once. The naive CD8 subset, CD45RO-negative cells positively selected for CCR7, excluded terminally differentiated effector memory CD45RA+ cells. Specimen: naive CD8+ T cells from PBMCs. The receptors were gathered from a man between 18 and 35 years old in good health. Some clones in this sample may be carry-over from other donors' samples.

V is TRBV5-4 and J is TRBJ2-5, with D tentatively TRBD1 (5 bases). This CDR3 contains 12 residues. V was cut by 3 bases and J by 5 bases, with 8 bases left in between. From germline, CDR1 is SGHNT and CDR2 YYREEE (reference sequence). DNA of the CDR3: TGTGCCAGCAGCTCTGGGGCGGAGACCCAGTACTTC. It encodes CASSSGAETQYF. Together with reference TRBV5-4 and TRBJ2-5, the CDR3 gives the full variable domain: ETGVTQSPTHLIKTRGQQVTLRCSSQSGHNTVSWYQQALGQGPQFIFQYYREEENGRGNFPPRFSGLQFPNYSSELNVNALELDDSALYLCASSSGAETQYFGPGTRLLVL.

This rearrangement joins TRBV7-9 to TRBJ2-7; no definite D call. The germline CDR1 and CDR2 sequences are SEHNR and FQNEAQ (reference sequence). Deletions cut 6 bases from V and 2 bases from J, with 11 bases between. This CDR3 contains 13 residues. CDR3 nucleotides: TGTGCCAGCAGTCCCGGGTCCCCCTACGAGCAGTACTTC. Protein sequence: CASSPGSPYEQYF.

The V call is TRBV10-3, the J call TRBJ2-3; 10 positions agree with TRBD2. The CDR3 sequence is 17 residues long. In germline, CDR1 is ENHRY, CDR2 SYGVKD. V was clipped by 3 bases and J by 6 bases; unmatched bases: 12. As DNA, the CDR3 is TGTGCCATCAGTGAAAGTCGGACTAGCGGTGGGCTGGATACGCAGTATTTT. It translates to CAISESRTSGGLDTQYF.

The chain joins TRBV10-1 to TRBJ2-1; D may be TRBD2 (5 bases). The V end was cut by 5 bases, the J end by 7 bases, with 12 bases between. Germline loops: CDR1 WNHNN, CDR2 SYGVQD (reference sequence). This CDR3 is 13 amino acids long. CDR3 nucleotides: TGCGCCAGCAGTCAGATCGGGGTTAATGAGCAGTTCTTC. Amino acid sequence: CASSQIGVNEQFF.

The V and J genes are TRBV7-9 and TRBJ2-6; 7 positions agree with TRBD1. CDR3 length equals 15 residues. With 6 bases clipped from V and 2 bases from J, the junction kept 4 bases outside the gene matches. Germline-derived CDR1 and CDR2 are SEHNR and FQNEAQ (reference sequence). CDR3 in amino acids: CASSFQGAGANVLTF. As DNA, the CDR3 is TGTGCCAGCAGTTTCCAGGGGGCTGGGGCCAACGTCCTGACTTTC. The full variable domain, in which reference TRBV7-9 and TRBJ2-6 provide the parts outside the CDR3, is DTGVSQNPRHKITKRGQNVTFRCDPISEHNRLYWYRQTLGQGPEFLTYFQNEAQLEKSRLLSDRFSAERPKGSFSTLEIQRTEQGDSAMYLCASSFQGAGANVLTFGAGSRLTVL.

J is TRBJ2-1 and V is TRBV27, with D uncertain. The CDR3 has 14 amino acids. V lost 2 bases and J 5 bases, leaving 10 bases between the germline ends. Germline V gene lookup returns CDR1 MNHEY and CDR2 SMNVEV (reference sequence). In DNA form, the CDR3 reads TGTGCCAGCAGTTTAATAAGGGAAGACAATGAGCAGTTCTTC. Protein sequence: CASSLIREDNEQFF.

CDR3 amino acids: CASSVAPGSPTDTQYF. CDR3 nucleotides: TGTGCCAGCAGCGTAGCTCCCGGTTCCCCCACAGATACGCAGTATTTT. The gene calls are TRBV9 and TRBJ2-3; D gene unclear. The V end lost 0 bases, the J end lost 2 bases, and 13 bases lay between the germline ends. The CDR3 extends over 16 amino acids. Germline lookup yields CDR1 SGDLS and CDR2 YYNGEE.

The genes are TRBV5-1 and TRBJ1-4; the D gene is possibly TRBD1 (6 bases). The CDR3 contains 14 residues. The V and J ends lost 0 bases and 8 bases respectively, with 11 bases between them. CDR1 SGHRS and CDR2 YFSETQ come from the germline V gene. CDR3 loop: CASSLDRAGEKLFF. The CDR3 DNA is TGCGCCAGCAGCTTGGACAGGGCGGGAGAAAAACTGTTTTTT.

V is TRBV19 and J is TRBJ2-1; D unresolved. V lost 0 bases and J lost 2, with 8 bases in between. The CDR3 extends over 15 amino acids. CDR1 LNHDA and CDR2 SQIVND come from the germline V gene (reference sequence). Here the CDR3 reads CASSIDRYAYNEQFF. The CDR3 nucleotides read TGTGCCAGTAGTATAGACAGGTATGCCTACAATGAGCAGTTCTTC.

The CDR3 spells CASSGRTGRQFF. The CDR3, as DNA: TGTGCCAGCAGTGGCCGGACGGGCCGGCAGTTCTTC. The rearrangement uses TRBV6-1 and TRBJ2-1; D not certain. The ends were cut back, 4 bases at V and 12 bases at J, with 13 bases in the middle. CDR1 and CDR2 (germline): MNHNS, SASEGT. CDR3 length: 12 residues.

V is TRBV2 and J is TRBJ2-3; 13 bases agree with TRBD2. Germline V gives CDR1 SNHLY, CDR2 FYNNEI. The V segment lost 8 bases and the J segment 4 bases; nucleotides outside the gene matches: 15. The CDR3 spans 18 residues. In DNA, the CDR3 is TGTGCCAGCCCCCTCCGGCGGACTAGCGGGAGTGTCCCAGATACGCAGTATTTT. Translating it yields CASPLRRTSGSVPDTQYF.

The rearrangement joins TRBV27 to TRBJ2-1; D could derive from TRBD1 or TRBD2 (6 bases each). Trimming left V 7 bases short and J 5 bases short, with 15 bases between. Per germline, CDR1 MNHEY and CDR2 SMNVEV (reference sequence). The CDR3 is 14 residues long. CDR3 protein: CASTLNRGDNEQFF. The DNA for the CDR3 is TGTGCCAGCACCCTAAATAGGGGGGACAATGAGCAGTTCTTC.

In DNA, the CDR3 is TGTGCCAGCTTAATGGACTCCCCCTACGAGCAGTACTTC. Protein: CASLMDSPYEQYF. The genes are TRBV2 and TRBJ2-7; a weak D match, TRBD2 (5 bases). Germline assignment: CDR1 SNHLY and CDR2 FYNNEI. Trimming took 8 bases from V and 2 from J, leaving 13 bases between them. This CDR3 has 13 residues.

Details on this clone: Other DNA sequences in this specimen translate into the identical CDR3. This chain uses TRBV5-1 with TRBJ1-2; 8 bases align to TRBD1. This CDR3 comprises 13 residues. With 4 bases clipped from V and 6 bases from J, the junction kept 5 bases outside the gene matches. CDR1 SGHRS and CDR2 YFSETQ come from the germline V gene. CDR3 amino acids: CASSPMTGDGYTF. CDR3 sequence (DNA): TGCGCCAGCAGCCCCATGACAGGGGATGGCTACACCTTC.

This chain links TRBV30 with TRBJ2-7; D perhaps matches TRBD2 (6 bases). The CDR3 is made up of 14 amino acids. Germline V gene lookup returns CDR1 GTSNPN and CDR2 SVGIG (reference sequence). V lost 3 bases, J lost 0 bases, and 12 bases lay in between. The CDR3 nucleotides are TGTGCCTGGAGACGGCTAGCGCGCTCCTACGAGCAGTACTTC. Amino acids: CAWRRLARSYEQYF.

This chain's CDR3 is CASSFNTNPGWEQFF. The CDR3, as DNA: TGTGCCAGCAGCTTTAACACGAATCCGGGCTGGGAGCAGTTCTTC. The chain combines TRBV5-4 with TRBJ2-1; D ambiguous. Trimming left V 2 bases short and J 10 bases short, with 19 bases between. CDR3 length: 15 amino acids. From germline, CDR1 is SGHNT and CDR2 YYREEE (reference sequence).

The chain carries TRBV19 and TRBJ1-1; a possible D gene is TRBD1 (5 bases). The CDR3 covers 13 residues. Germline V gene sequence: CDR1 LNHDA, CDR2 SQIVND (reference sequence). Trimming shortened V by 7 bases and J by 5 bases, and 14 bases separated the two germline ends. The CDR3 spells CASTAEGRTEAFF. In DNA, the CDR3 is TGTGCCAGTACAGCGGAGGGGCGGACTGAAGCTTTCTTT.

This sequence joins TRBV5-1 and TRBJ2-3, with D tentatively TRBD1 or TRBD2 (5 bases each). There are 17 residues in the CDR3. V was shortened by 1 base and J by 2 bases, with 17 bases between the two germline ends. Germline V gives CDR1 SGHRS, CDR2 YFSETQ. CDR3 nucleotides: TGCGCCAGCAGCTTGAGGTGGGACCTCCCAAACACAGATACGCAGTATTTT. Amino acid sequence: CASSLRWDLPNTDTQYF. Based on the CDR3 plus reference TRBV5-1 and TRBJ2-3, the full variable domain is KAGVTQTPRYLIKTRGQQVTLSCSPISGHRSVSWYQQTPGQGLQFLFEYFSETQRNKGNFPGRFSGRQFSNSRSEMNVSTLELGDSALYLCASSLRWDLPNTDTQYFGPGTRLTVL.

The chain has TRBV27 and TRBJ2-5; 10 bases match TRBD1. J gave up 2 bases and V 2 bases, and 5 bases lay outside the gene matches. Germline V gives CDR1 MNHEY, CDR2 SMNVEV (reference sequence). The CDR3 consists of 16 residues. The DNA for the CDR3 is TGTGCCAGCAGTTTAGAGGACAGGGGGATTCAAGAGACCCAGTACTTC. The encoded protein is CASSLEDRGIQETQYF.

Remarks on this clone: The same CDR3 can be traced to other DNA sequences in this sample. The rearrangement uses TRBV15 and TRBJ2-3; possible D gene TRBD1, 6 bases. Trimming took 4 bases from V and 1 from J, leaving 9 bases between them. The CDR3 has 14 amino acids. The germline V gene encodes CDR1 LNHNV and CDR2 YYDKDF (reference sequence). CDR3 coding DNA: TGTGCCACCAGCACGGGACAAGGCACAGATACGCAGTATTTT. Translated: CATSTGQGTDTQYF. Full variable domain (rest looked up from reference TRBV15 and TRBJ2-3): DAMVIQNPRYQVTQFGKPVTLSCSQTLNHNVMYWYQQKSSQAPKLLFHYYDKDFNNEADTPDNFQSRRPNTSFCFLDIRSPGLGDTAMYLCATSTGQGTDTQYFGPGTRLTVL.

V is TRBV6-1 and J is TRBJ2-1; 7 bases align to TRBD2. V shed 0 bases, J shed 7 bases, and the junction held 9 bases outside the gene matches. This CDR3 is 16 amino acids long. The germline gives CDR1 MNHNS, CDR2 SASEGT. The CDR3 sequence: CASSEARASGGNEQFF. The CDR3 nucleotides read TGTGCCAGCAGTGAAGCTAGGGCTAGCGGAGGGAATGAGCAGTTCTTC.

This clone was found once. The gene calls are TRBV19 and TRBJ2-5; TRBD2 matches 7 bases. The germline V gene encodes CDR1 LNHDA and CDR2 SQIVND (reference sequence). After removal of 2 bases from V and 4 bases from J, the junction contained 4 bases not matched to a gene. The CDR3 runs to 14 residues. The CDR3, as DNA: TGTGCCAGTAGTATACCGGGGAGGGGAGAGACCCAGTACTTC. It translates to CASSIPGRGETQYF. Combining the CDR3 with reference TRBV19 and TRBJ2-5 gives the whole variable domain DGGITQSPKYLFRKEGQNVTLSCEQNLNHDAMYWYRQDPGQGLRLIYYSQIVNDFQKGDIAEGYSVSREKKESFPLTVTSAQKNPTAFYLCASSIPGRGETQYFGPGTRLLVL.

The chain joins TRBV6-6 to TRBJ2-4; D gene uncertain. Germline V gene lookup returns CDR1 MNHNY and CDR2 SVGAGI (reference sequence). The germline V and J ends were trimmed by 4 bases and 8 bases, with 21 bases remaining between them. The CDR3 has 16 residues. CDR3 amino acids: CASSSGFNPPVDIQYF. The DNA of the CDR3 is TGTGCCAGCAGTTCTGGGTTCAACCCACCCGTAGACATTCAGTACTTC.

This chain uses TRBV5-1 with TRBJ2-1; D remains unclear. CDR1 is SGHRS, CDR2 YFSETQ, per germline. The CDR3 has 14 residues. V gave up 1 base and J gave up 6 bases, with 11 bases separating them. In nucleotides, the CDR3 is TGCGCCAGCAGCTTGACCGGGCCCCTCAATGAGCAGTTCTTC. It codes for CASSLTGPLNEQFF. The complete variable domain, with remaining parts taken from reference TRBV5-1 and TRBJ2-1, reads KAGVTQTPRYLIKTRGQQVTLSCSPISGHRSVSWYQQTPGQGLQFLFEYFSETQRNKGNFPGRFSGRQFSNSRSEMNVSTLELGDSALYLCASSLTGPLNEQFFGPGTRLTVL.

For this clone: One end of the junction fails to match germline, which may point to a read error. CDR3 sequence (DNA): TGTGCCTGGAGTCCCTCGGGACCCTTC. Encoded protein: CAWSPSGPF. J is TRBJ1-2 and V is TRBV30; a possible D gene is TRBD1 (5 bases). Germline loops: CDR1 GTSNPN, CDR2 SVGIG (reference sequence). The CDR3 sequence is 9 residues long.

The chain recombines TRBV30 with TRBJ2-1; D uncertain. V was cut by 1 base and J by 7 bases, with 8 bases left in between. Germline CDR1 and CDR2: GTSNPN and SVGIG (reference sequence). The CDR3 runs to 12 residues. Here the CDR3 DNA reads TGTGCCTGGAGTGGTATGGGAAATGAGCAGTTCTTC. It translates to CAWSGMGNEQFF.

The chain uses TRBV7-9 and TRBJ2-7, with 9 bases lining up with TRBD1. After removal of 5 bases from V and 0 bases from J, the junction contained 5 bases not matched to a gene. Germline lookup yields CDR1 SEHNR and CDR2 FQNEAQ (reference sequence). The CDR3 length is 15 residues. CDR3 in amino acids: CASSGTGLPSYEQYF. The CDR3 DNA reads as TGTGCCAGCAGCGGGACAGGGCTCCCCTCCTACGAGCAGTACTTC.